Below are 25 T cell receptor beta chains sequenced from a single sample in a study of blood T cell repertoires in COVID-19. Sequenced by immunoSEQ multiplex PCR; TCRdb stores in-frame clones only, minus some. The profile shows tens of thousands of clones, roughly 89% of them singletons. Sequenced input: peripheral blood. These receptor sequences come from a woman of 80 years or more with acute or convalescent COVID-19.

For the CDR3, the DNA is TGCGCCAGCAGCCAAAGCGACGTAATCTCCTATAATTCACCCCTCCACTTT. Amino acids: CASSQSDVISYNSPLHF. The V gene is TRBV4-1, the J gene TRBJ1-6; D is undetermined. There are 17 residues in the CDR3. Germline assignment: CDR1 MGHRA and CDR2 YSYEKL. Trimming took 2 bases from V and 0 from J, leaving 11 bases between them.

This clone was counted a single time. The CDR3 spells CASSMSRDRGEKLFF. CDR3 in DNA: TGTGCCAGCAGTATGAGCCGGGACAGGGGTGAAAAACTGTTTTTT. The chain links TRBV6-6 to TRBJ1-4; 10 positions agree with TRBD1. V lost 5 bases to trimming and J lost 7 bases; unmatched junction nucleotides: 7. The CDR3 runs to 15 residues. From germline, CDR1 is MNHNY and CDR2 SVGAGI (reference sequence).

DNA for the CDR3: TGTGCCAGCAGCTTATCGAACAGGGGGCTCGGCTACACCTTC. It specifies CASSLSNRGLGYTF. The V and J genes are TRBV7-9 and TRBJ1-2; 9 nucleotides match TRBD1. This CDR3 is built from 14 residues. The germline V gene has CDR1 SEHNR and CDR2 FQNEAQ (reference sequence). V lost 2 bases, J lost 8 bases, and 6 bases stayed unmatched. Drawing the rest from reference TRBV7-9 and TRBJ1-2, the complete variable domain is DTGVSQNPRHKITKRGQNVTFRCDPISEHNRLYWYRQTLGQGPEFLTYFQNEAQLEKSRLLSDRFSAERPKGSFSTLEIQRTEQGDSAMYLCASSLSNRGLGYTFGSGTRLTVV.

This sequence joins TRBV3-1 (or the pseudogene TRBV3-2) and TRBJ2-7; 8 nucleotides match TRBD2. This CDR3 has 15 residues. J gave up 0 bases and V 5 bases, and 6 bases lay outside the gene matches. Germline V gives CDR1 LGHDT, CDR2 YNNKEL (reference sequence). CDR3 bases: TGTGCCAGCAGCGGGGGACTAGGAACCTCCTACGAGCAGTACTTC. Translating gives CASSGGLGTSYEQYF.

The chain links TRBV30 to TRBJ2-1; 7 positions agree with TRBD2. J lost 5 bases, V lost 0 bases, and 1 base had no gene match. From germline, CDR1 is GTSNPN and CDR2 SVGIG (reference sequence). This CDR3 has 13 amino acids. The CDR3 spells CAWSVGGNNEQFF. As DNA, the CDR3 is TGTGCCTGGAGTGTGGGAGGGAACAATGAGCAGTTCTTC.

The V gene is TRBV27, the J gene TRBJ2-2; unclear D gene. The germline V gene encodes CDR1 MNHEY and CDR2 SMNVEV (reference sequence). The CDR3 consists of 15 residues. V was pared by 2 bases and J by 4 bases, with 11 bases between. CDR3 sequence reads: CASSLQQRGTGELFF. The CDR3 coding sequence is TGTGCCAGCAGTTTACAGCAGCGAGGCACCGGGGAGCTGTTTTTT.

V gene TRBV7-2 combines with J gene TRBJ2-3; 13 bases map to TRBD2. Trimming removed 5 bases from V and 4 bases from J; junction bases left unmatched: 6. Germline loops: CDR1 SGHTA, CDR2 FQGNSA. This CDR3 has 16 residues. The CDR3 coding sequence is TGTGCCAGCAGCAGGGGACTAGCGGGGACCGCAGATACGCAGTATTTT. Its protein product is CASSRGLAGTADTQYF.

This rearrangement joins TRBV29-1 to TRBJ1-1; no clear D. Deletions cut 3 bases from V and 11 bases from J, with 4 bases between. The CDR3 is made up of 8 amino acids. Germline V gene sequence: CDR1 SQVTM, CDR2 ANQGSEA. The CDR3 coding sequence is TGCAGCGTTGAGGCCGCTTTCTTT. Amino acids: CSVEAAFF.

This clone has a single count. The chain uses TRBV5-6 and TRBJ2-3; 7 positions match TRBD1. This CDR3 spans 14 amino acids. Per germline, CDR1 SGHDT and CDR2 YYEEEE. Losses at the gene ends were 3 bases for V and 4 bases for J; bases not matched to a gene: 5. CDR3 in DNA: TGTGCCAGCAGCTCAAAGACAGGGCCAGATACGCAGTATTTT. This codes for CASSSKTGPDTQYF.

The chain carries TRBV27 and TRBJ2-1, with D maybe TRBD1 (5 bases). Trimming removed 2 bases at V and 3 bases at J, with 8 bases between. Germline assignment: CDR1 MNHEY and CDR2 SMNVEV (reference sequence). The CDR3 length is 14 residues. CDR3 in amino acids: CASSLTQGYNEQFF. DNA of the CDR3: TGTGCCAGCAGTTTAACTCAGGGCTACAATGAGCAGTTCTTC.

The DNA of the CDR3 is TGCAGCGTCCGAAAGGCCGGGACAGGGGGGGACGAGCAGTACTTC. Translating gives CSVRKAGTGGDEQYF. This rearrangement joins TRBV29-1 to TRBJ2-7; 11 positions match TRBD1. The CDR3 sequence is 15 residues long. CDR1 and CDR2 from the germline V gene are SQVTM and ANQGSEA. J gave up 5 bases and V 6 bases, and 12 bases lay outside the gene matches.

The chain links TRBV11-1 to TRBJ2-3; TRBD2 might be the D (5 bases). Trimming took 6 bases from V and 2 from J, leaving 9 bases between them. The CDR3 extends over 13 amino acids. CDR1 is SGHAT and CDR2 is FQDESV in the germline V gene (reference sequence). The chain's CDR3 is CASRKRPTDTQYF. In DNA form, the CDR3 reads TGTGCCAGCAGAAAGCGGCCCACAGATACGCAGTATTTT.

The CDR3 DNA is TGCGCCAGCAGAGCCGGGACAGGGGAGGTCTATGACACTGAAGCTTTCTTT. As protein: CASRAGTGEVYDTEAFF. The chain uses TRBV10-1 and TRBJ1-1; 10 bases are a match to TRBD1. Germline values: CDR1 WNHNN, CDR2 SYGVQD (reference sequence). This CDR3 contains 17 residues. V shed 6 bases and J 3 bases; nucleotides not matched to a gene: 13.

This clone was found once. J is TRBJ1-2 and V is TRBV7-9; D gene uncertain. Trimming cost V 5 bases and J 8 bases, with 15 bases left between them. This CDR3 contains 13 residues. Germline V gene data show CDR1 as SEHNR and CDR2 as FQNEAQ (reference sequence). CDR3 nucleotide sequence: TGTGCCAGCAGCCCTCAGGAATCGGGGGGCTACACCTTC. This translates into CASSPQESGGYTF.

The gene calls are TRBV12-3 or TRBV12-4 and TRBJ2-3; a possible D gene is TRBD1 (5 bases). The CDR3 runs 12 residues. Trimming shortened V by 7 bases and J by 6 bases, and 11 bases separated the two germline ends. CDR3 protein: CASTTGADTQYF. The CDR3 DNA reads as TGTGCCAGCACTACTGGGGCGGATACGCAGTATTTT.

J is TRBJ2-6 and V is TRBV19; no definite D call. V dropped 1 base and J dropped 0 bases, with 4 bases sitting between them. This CDR3 spans 15 amino acids. Per the germline V gene, CDR1 is LNHDA and CDR2 is SQIVND (reference sequence). CDR3 coding DNA: TGTGCCAGTAGTATAGTTCTCTCTGGGGCCAACGTCCTGACTTTC. The encoded protein is CASSIVLSGANVLTF.

V gene TRBV2 combines with J gene TRBJ2-1, with 14 nucleotides matching TRBD2. The CDR3 runs to 18 residues. Germline lookup yields CDR1 SNHLY and CDR2 FYNNEI. V was pared by 8 bases and J by 1 base, with 10 bases of the junction left unmatched. CDR3 protein: CASYPPGLAGASYNEQFF. DNA of the CDR3: TGTGCCAGCTACCCCCCGGGACTAGCGGGAGCGTCCTACAATGAGCAGTTCTTC.

J is TRBJ2-2 and V is TRBV7-3; 13 bases are a match to TRBD2. This CDR3 spans 15 amino acids. Trimming removed 3 bases from V and 5 bases from J; junction bases left unmatched: 0. Germline V gene lookup returns CDR1 SGHTA and CDR2 FQGTGA. The CDR3, as DNA: TGTGCCAGCAGCTTGGGACTAGCGGGGACCGGGGAGCTGTTTTTT. It specifies CASSLGLAGTGELFF.

The V and J genes are TRBV7-2 and TRBJ1-2; D not certain. Germline V gene lookup returns CDR1 SGHTA and CDR2 FQGNSA. The CDR3 totals 16 residues. The V and J ends lost 4 bases and 3 bases respectively, with 18 bases between them. In DNA form, the CDR3 reads TGTGCCAGCAGCTCCTTCCAACAGAAGCCGTACTATGGCTACACCTTC. Its translation is CASSSFQQKPYYGYTF.

The V call is TRBV3-1 (or the pseudogene TRBV3-2), the J call TRBJ1-1; D perhaps matches TRBD1 (6 bases). CDR3 size: 13 residues. Germline-derived CDR1 and CDR2 are LGHDT and YNNKEL (reference sequence). V shed 1 base and J shed 9 bases, with 12 bases lying between them. The CDR3 protein is CASSQGQAPKAFF. CDR3 nucleotides: TGTGCCAGCAGCCAAGGACAGGCCCCGAAAGCTTTCTTT.

The chain carries TRBV7-9 and TRBJ2-7; D might be TRBD1 (6 bases). The germline V gene has CDR1 SEHNR and CDR2 FQNEAQ (reference sequence). This CDR3 is built from 14 residues. Trimming removed 8 bases at V and 2 bases at J, with 16 bases between. CDR3 in DNA: TGTGCCAGCTCTAGTACAGGGATCCCCTACGAGCAGTACTTC. Translation: CASSSTGIPYEQYF.

This CDR3 reads CASSIRQGDKNIQYF. CDR3 nucleotide sequence: TGTGCCAGTAGTATCAGACAGGGGGACAAAAACATTCAGTACTTC. V usage is TRBV19 and J usage is TRBJ2-4; TRBD1 matches at 9 bases. The germline V gene encodes CDR1 LNHDA and CDR2 SQIVND (reference sequence). CDR3 length: 15 amino acids. V shed 3 bases and J 3 bases; nucleotides not matched to a gene: 3.

The chain links TRBV2 to TRBJ1-2, with 9 bases identical to TRBD1. Germline V lookup: CDR1 SNHLY, CDR2 FYNNEI. The CDR3 spans 15 residues. Trimming cost V 2 bases and J 5 bases; bases outside gene matches: 6. The CDR3, as DNA: TGTGCCAGCAGTGAAAGGACAGGGGACGTATATGGCTACACCTTC. This codes for CASSERTGDVYGYTF.

V gene TRBV11-2 combines with J gene TRBJ1-5; 9 positions agree with TRBD1. After removal of 3 bases from V and 0 bases from J, the junction contained 3 bases not matched to a gene. The CDR3 sequence is 16 residues long. Germline CDR1 SGHAT, CDR2 FQNNGV. Here the CDR3 reads CASSFGTGYSNQPQHF. CDR3 DNA: TGTGCCAGCAGCTTCGGGACAGGGTATAGCAATCAGCCCCAGCATTTT.

V usage is TRBV3-1 (or the pseudogene TRBV3-2) and J usage is TRBJ1-6, with no clear D. V was pared by 2 bases and J by 10 bases, with 6 bases between. Germline V lookup: CDR1 LGHDT, CDR2 YNNKEL (reference sequence). This CDR3 is built from 12 residues. The CDR3 reads CASSQHPSPLHF. In DNA, the CDR3 is TGTGCCAGCAGCCAACATCCCTCACCCCTCCACTTT.